This record concerns one T cell receptor beta chain sequence. These data come from a study of CD8 T cells in ankylosing spondylitis. V was trimmed by 0 bases and J by 7 bases, leaving 3 bases between them. The germline gives CDR1 MDHEN, CDR2 SYDVKM. The CDR3 covers 11 residues. Quantitative 5'-RACE with molecular barcodes generated TCR beta libraries. Via MiXCR, TCRdb re-called the 5' RACE reads, giving one row per CDR3 protein. The sample yields about 150,000 distinct CDR3 sequences, under 55% seen once. The sequenced sample was synovial fluid, either unsorted or a sorted T cell fraction (not recorded which). The chain has TRBV28 and TRBJ2-5; D is ambiguous. The TCR was taken from a male donor with ankylosing spondylitis. The CDR3 sequence: CASSLWWTQYF. DNA for the CDR3: TGTGCCAGCAGTTTATGGTGGACCCAGTACTTC.